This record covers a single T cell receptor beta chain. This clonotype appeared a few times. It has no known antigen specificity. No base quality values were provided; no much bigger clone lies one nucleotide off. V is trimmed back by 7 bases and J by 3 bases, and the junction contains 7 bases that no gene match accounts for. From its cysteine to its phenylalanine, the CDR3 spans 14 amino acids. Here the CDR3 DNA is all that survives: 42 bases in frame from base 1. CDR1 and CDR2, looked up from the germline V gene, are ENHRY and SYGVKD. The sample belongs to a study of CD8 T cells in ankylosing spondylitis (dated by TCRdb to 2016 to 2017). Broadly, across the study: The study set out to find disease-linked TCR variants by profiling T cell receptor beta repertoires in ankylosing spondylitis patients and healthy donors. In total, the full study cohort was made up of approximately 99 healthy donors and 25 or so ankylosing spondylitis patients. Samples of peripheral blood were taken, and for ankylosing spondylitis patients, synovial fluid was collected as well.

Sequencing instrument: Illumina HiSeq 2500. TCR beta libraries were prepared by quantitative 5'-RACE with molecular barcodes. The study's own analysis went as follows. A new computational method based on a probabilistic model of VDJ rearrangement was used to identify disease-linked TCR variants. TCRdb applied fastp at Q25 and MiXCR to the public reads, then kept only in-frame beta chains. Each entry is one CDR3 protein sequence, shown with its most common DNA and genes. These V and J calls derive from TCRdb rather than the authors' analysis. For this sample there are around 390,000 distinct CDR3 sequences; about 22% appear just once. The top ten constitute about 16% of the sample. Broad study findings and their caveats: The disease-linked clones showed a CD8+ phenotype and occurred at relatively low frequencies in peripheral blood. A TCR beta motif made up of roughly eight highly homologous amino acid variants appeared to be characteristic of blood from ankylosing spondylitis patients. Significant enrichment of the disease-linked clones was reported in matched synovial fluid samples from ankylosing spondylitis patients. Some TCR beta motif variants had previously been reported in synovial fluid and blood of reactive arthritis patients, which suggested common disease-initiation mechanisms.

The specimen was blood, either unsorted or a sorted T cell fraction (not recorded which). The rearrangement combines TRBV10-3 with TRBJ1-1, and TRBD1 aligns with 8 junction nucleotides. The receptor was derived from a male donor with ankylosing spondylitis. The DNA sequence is TGTGCCATCAACATTGGACAGGGATACACTGAAGCTTTCTTT. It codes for CAINIGQGYTEAFF.